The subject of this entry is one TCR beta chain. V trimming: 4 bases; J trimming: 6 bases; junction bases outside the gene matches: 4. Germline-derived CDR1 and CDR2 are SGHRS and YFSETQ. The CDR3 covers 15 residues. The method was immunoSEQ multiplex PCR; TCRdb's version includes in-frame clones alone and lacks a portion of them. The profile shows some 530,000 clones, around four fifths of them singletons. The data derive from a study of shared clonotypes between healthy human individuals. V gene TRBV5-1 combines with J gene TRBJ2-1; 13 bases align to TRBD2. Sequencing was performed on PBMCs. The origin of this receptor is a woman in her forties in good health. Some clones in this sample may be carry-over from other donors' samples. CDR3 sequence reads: CASSTWTSGSNEQFF. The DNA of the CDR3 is TGCGCCAGCAGCACCTGGACTAGCGGGAGCAATGAGCAGTTCTTC.